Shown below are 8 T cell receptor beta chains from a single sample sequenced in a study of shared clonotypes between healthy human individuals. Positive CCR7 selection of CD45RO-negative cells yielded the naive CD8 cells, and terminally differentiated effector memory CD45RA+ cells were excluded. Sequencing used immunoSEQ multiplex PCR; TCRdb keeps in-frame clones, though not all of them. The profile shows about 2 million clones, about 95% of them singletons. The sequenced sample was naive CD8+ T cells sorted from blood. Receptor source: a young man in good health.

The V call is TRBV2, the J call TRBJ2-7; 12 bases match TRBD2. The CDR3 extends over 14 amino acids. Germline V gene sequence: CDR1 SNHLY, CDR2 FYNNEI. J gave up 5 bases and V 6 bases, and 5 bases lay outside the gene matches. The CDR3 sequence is CASRMTSGGHEQYF. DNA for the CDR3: TGTGCCAGCAGGATGACTAGCGGGGGACACGAGCAGTACTTC.

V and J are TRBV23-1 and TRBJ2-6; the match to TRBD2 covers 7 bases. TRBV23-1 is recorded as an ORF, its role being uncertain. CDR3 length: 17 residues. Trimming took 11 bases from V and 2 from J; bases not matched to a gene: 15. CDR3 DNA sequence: TGCGCCGAGCCGGGGGGAGTAGAGGGGACTGGGGCCAACGTCCTGACTTTC. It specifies CAEPGGVEGTGANVLTF.

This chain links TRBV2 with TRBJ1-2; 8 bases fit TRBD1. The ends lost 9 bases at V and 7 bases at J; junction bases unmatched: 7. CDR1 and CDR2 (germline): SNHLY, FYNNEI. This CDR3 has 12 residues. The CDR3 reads CARDREAGGYTF. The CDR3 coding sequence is TGTGCCAGGGACAGGGAGGCGGGTGGCTACACCTTC. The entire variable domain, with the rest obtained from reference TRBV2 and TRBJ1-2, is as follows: EPEVTQTPSHQVTQMGQEVILRCVPISNHLYFYWYRQILGQKVEFLVSFYNNEISEKSEIFDDQFSVERPDGSNFTLKIRSTKLEDSAMYFCARDREAGGYTFGSGTRLTVV.

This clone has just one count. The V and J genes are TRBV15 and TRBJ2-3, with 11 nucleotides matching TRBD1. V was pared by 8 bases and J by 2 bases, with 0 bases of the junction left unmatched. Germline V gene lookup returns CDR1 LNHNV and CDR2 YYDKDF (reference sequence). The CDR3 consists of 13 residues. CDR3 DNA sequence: TGTGCCACCGGACAGGGGGCCACAGATACGCAGTATTTT. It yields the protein CATGQGATDTQYF.

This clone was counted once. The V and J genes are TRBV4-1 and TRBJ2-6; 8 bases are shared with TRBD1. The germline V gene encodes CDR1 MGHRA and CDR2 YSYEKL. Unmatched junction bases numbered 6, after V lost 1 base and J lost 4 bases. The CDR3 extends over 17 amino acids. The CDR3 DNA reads TGCGCCAGCAGCCAAGTTTTGACAGGGGAAGGGGCCAACGTCCTGACTTTC. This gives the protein CASSQVLTGEGANVLTF.

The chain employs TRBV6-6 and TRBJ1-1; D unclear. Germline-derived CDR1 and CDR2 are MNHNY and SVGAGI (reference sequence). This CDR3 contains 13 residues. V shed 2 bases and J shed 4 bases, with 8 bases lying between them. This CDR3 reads CASSYDWPTEAFF. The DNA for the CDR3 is TGTGCCAGCAGTTACGATTGGCCCACTGAAGCTTTCTTT.

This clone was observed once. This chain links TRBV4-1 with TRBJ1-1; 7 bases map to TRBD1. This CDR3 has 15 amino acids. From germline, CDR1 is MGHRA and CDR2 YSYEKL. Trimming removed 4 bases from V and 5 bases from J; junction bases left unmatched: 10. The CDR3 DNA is TGCGCCAGCAGCCCACCCAGGGGGAGCTGGACTGAAGCTTTCTTT. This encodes CASSPPRGSWTEAFF.

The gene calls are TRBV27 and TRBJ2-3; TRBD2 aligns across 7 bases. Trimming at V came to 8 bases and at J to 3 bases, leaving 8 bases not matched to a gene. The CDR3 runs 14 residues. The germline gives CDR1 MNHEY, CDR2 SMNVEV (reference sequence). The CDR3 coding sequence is TGTGCCAGCTCCTGGACTAGTAGGACAGATACGCAGTATTTT. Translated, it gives CASSWTSRTDTQYF.